This entry features one T cell receptor beta chain sequence. Its cognate antigen is unknown. The data derive from a study of cytomegalovirus exposure and HLA in healthy donors. Study-wide points: Rare sequences made up most TCRs, while some public TCRs were found in many donors. Analysis performed later found more than 15,000 TCR beta sequences associated with HLA alleles at 0.05 false discovery rate. Productive rates of about 87% or about 30% were seen for most TCR beta V segments in an earlier analysis. The analysis excluded some indistinguishable V segments, including TRBV6-2 and TRBV6-3.

The primer mix had 60 Vbeta and 13 Jbeta primers. Sequencing was performed with immunoSEQ multiplex PCR; in TCRdb, only in-frame clones are kept and a portion is missing. The sample shows about 190,000 clones, about 80% of them seen only once. This CDR3 comprises 16 residues. V lost 4 bases to trimming and J lost 0 bases; unmatched junction nucleotides: 5. The germline gives CDR1 SEHNR, CDR2 FQNEAQ (reference sequence). The receptor was derived from a woman aged 50 to 60 in good health and CMV-seropositive. The rearrangement links TRBV7-9 to TRBJ1-3, with TRBD1 identical over 8 bases. The sample comprised PBMCs. This CDR3 reads CASSSRTGSSGNTIYF. CDR3 nucleotides: TGTGCCAGCAGCTCACGGACAGGGAGCTCTGGAAACACCATATATTTT.